This T cell receptor beta chain was found in a study of vaccination and CD4 T cells after COVID-19. On the study more broadly: The post-vaccine samples came a median approximately 75 days after dose two (range 14 to 241).

This clonotype was detected only a few times. Its antigen is unknown. Regarding treatment: roughly 11-day PBMC culture with coronavirus spike peptide pools or control peptides (ViraFEST assay). CD4+ T lymphocytes from the unexposed donor were collected before the COVID-19 pandemic (2011-2018). The authors cultured around 1.9 million PBMCs per well with 10 IU/ml IL-2 and approximately 10 ug/ml peptide pools. Cells received half-medium changes with fresh IL-2 medium on days 3 and 7. Germline V gives CDR1 MDHEN, CDR2 SYDVKM. The CDR3 is 14 amino acids. Trimming took 6 bases from V and 4 from J; bases not matched to a gene: 7. Cultured CD4+ T-cell DNA underwent Oncomine TCR Beta short-read sequencing. The source of extracted genomic DNA was cultured CD4+ T cells. From the PCR reads, TCRdb called clonotypes with MiXCR, one entry per CDR3 protein. The sample contains roughly 6,800 distinct CDR3 sequences, around 35% of which appear only once.

General study results and limits: The study found that a median 86.3% of reactive clones in convalescent patients appeared only post-vaccination.

The chain couples TRBV28 to TRBJ2-7; 9 bases align to TRBD1. Sequenced sample: CD4+ T cells from blood, cultured in vitro. The receptor's source is a human donor in good health. In nucleotides, the CDR3 is TGTGCCAGCAGGGCGGGGACAGGGAGGTACGAGCAGTACTTC. Translated, it gives CASRAGTGRYEQYF.